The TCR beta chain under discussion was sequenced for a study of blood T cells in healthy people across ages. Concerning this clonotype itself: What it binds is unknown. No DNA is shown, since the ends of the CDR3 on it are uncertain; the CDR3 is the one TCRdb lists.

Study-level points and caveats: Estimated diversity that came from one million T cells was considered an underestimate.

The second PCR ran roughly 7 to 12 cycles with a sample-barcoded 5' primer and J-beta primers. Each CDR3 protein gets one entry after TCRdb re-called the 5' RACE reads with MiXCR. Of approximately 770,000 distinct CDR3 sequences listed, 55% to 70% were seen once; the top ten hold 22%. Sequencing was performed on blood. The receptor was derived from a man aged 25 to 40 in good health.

CDR3 sequence reads: CSVSGQGATNEKLFF. The chain couples TRBV29-1 to TRBJ1-4; the D call TRBD1 from the table was never checked on the DNA. CDR1 and CDR2 (germline): SQVTM, ANQGSEA. The CDR3 contains 15 residues when both ends are counted.